This T cell receptor (beta chain) was sequenced during a study of monozygotic twins with inflammatory bowel disease. Germline V lookup: CDR1 LNHDA, CDR2 SQIVND (reference sequence). This CDR3 spans 13 amino acids. UMIs with a 6-nucleotide sample barcode were added by template switching. TCRdb reprocessed the 5' RACE reads and stores each CDR3 protein as one record, lacking DNA. The specimen's table records 200,000 to 250,000 distinct CDR3 sequences. Source material: blood. The sequence derives from a human donor with ulcerative colitis or Crohn's disease, or a healthy co-twin of an affected twin (not recorded which). V and J are TRBV19 and TRBJ2-1; TCRdb designates TRBD1, a call that cannot be tested without DNA. CDR3 loop: CASSIRGGDEQFF. Full variable domain (remainder filled in from reference TRBV19 and TRBJ2-1): DGGITQSPKYLFRKEGQNVTLSCEQNLNHDAMYWYRQDPGQGLRLIYYSQIVNDFQKGDIAEGYSVSREKKESFPLTVTSAQKNPTAFYLCASSIRGGDEQFFGPGTRLTVL.